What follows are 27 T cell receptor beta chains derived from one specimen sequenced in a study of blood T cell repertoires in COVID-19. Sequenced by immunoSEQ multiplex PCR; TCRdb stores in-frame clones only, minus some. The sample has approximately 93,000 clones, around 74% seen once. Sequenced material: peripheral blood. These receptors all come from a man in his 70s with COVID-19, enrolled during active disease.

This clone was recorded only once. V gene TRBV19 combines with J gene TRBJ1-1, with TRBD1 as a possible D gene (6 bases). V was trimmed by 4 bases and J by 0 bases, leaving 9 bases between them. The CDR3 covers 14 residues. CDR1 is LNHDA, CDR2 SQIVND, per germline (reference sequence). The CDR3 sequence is CASSTRTVNTEAFF. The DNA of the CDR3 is TGTGCCAGTAGTACTCGGACAGTGAACACTGAAGCTTTCTTT.

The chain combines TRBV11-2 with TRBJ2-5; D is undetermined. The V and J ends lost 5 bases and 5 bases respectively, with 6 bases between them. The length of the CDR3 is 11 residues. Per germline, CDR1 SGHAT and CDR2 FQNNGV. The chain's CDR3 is CASSAIETQYF. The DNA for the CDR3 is TGTGCCAGCAGCGCTATTGAGACCCAGTACTTC.

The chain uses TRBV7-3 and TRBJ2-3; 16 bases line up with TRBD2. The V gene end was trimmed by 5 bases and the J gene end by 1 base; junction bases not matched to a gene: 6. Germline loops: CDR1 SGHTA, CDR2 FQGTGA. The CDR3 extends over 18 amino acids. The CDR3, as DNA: TGTGCCAGCAGCCTGGGGACTAGCGGGAGGGTCCGCACAGATACGCAGTATTTT. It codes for CASSLGTSGRVRTDTQYF. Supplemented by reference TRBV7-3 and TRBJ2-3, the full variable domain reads GAGVSQTPSNKVTEKGKYVELRCDPISGHTALYWYRQSLGQGPEFLIYFQGTGAADDSGLPNDRFFAVRPEGSVSTLKIQRTERGDSAVYLCASSLGTSGRVRTDTQYFGPGTRLTVL.

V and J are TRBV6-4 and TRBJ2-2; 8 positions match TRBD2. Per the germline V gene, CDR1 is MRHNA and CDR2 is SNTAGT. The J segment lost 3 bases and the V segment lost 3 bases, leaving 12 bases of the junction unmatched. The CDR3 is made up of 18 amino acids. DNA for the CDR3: TGTGCCAGCAGTGAACTGGGAAAAGCGGGAGAGGACACCGGGGAGCTGTTTTTT. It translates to CASSELGKAGEDTGELFF.

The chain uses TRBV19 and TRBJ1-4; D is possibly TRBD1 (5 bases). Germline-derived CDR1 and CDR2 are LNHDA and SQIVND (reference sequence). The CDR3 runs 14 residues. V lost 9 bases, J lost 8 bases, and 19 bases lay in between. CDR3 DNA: TGTGCCAGCACCCGGGCGCTAAAGGGGGAAAAACTGTTTTTT. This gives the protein CASTRALKGEKLFF.

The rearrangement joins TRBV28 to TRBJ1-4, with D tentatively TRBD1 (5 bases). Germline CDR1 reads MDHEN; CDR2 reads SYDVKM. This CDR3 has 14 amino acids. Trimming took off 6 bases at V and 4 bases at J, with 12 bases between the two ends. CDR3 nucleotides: TGTGCCAGCAGGAAGGGACTGATTAATGAAAAACTGTTTTTT. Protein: CASRKGLINEKLFF.

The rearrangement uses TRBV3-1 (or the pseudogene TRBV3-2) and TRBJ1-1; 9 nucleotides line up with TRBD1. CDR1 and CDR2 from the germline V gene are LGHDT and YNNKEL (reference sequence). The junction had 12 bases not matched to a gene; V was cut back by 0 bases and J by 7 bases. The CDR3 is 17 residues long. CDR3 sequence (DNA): TGTGCCAGCAGCCAAGATCCGGGGACAGGGCCCCGACGTGAAGCTTTCTTT. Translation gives CASSQDPGTGPRREAFF.

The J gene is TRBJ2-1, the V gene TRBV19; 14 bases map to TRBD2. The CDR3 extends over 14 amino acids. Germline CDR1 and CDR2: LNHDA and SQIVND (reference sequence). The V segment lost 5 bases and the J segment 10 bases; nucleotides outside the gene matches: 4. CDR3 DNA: TGTGCCAGTAGTTTCGGACTAGCGGGAGGCGAGCAGTTCTTC. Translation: CASSFGLAGGEQFF.

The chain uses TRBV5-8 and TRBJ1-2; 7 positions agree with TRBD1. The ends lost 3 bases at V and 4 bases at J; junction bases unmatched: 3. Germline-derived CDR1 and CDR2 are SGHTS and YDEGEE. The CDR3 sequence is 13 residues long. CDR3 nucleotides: TGTGCCAGCAGCTCGACAGGGCGCTATGGCTACACCTTC. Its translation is CASSSTGRYGYTF.

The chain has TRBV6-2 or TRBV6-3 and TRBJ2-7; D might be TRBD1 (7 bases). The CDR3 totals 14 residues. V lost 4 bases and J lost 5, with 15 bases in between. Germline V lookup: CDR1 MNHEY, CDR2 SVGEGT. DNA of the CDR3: TGTGCCAGCAGTTCCAGGGGGGTCCTCCACGAGCAGTACTTC. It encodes CASSSRGVLHEQYF.

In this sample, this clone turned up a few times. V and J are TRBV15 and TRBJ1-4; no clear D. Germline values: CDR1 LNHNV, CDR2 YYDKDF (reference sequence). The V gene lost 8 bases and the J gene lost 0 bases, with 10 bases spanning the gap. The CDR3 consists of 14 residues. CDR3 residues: CATGPGATNEKLFF. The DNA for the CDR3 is TGTGCCACCGGCCCCGGGGCAACTAATGAAAAACTGTTTTTT.

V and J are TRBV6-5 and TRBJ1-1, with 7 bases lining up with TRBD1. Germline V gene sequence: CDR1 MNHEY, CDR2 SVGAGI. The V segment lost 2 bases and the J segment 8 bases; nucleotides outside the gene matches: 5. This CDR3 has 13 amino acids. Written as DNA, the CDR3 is TGTGCCAGCAGTTACCTGACAGGGTCCGAAGCTTTCTTT. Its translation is CASSYLTGSEAFF.

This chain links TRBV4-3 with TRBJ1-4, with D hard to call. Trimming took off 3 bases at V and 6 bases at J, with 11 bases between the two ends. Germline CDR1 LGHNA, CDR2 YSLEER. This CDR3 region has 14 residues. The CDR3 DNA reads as TGCGCCAGCAGCCACTTTTACAGTGATGAAAAACTGTTTTTT. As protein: CASSHFYSDEKLFF.

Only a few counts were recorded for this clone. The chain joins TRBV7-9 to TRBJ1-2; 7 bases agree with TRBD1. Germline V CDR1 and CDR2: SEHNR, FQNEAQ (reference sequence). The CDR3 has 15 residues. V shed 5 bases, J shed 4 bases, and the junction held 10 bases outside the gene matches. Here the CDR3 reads CASSARVGTAYGYTF. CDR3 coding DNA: TGTGCCAGCAGCGCCCGAGTGGGGACAGCCTATGGCTACACCTTC. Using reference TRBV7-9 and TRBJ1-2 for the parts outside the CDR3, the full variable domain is DTGVSQNPRHKITKRGQNVTFRCDPISEHNRLYWYRQTLGQGPEFLTYFQNEAQLEKSRLLSDRFSAERPKGSFSTLEIQRTEQGDSAMYLCASSARVGTAYGYTFGSGTRLTVV.

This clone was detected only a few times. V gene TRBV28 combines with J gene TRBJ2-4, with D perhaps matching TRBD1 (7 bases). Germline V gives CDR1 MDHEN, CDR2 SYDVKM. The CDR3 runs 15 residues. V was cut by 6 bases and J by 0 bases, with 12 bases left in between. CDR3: CASRYRGLAKNIQYF. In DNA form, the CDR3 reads TGTGCCAGCAGGTACAGGGGACTAGCCAAAAACATTCAGTACTTC.

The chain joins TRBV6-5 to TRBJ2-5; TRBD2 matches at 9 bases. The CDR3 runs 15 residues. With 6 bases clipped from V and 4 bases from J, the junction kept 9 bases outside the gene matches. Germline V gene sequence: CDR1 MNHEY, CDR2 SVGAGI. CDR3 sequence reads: CASSHSGRGIETQYF. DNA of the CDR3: TGTGCCAGCAGCCATAGCGGGAGAGGGATAGAGACCCAGTACTTC.

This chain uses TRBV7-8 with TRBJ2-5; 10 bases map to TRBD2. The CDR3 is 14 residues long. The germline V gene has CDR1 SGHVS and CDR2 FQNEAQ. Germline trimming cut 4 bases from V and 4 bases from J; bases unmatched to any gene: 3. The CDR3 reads CASSYPSGRETQYF. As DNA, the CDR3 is TGTGCCAGCAGCTATCCTAGCGGGAGAGAGACCCAGTACTTC.

For the CDR3, the DNA is TGTGCCAGTAGTATGGCCGGGACAGCCAGGAGGGGCTACACCTTC. Translation: CASSMAGTARRGYTF. J is TRBJ1-2 and V is TRBV19; 7 bases map to TRBD1. V lost 3 bases and J lost 8; bases outside the gene matches: 12. Germline CDR1 LNHDA, CDR2 SQIVND (reference sequence). The CDR3 spans 15 residues.

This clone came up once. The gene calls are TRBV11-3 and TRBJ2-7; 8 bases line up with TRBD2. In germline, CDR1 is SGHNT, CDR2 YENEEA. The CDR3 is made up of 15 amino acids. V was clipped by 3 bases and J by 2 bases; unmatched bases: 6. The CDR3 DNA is TGTGCCAGCAGCTTGAGTAGCGGGATGCCCTACGAGCAGTACTTC. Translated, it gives CASSLSSGMPYEQYF. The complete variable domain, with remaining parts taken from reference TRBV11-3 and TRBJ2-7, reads EAGVVQSPRYKIIEKKQPVAFWCNPISGHNTLYWYLQNLGQGPELLIRYENEEAVDDSQLPKDRFSAERLKGVDSTLKIQPAELGDSAVYLCASSLSSGMPYEQYFGPGTRLTVT.

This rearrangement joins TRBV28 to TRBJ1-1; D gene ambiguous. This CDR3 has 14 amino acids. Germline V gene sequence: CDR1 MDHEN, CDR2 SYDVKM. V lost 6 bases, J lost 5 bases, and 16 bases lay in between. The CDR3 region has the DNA TGTGCCAGCAGGAACCCAGTAATTAAGACTGAAGCTTTCTTT. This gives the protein CASRNPVIKTEAFF.

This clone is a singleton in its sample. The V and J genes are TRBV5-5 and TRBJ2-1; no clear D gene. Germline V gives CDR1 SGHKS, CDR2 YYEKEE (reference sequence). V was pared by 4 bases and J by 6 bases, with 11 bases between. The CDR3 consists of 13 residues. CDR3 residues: CASSPGYGNEQFF. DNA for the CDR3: TGTGCCAGCAGCCCCGGGTATGGCAATGAGCAGTTCTTC.

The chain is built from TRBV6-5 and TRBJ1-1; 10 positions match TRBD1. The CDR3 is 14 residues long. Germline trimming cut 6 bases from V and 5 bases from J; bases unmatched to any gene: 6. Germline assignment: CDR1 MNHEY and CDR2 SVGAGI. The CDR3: CASRAPGQGTEAFF. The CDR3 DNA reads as TGTGCCAGCAGAGCACCGGGACAGGGGACTGAAGCTTTCTTT.

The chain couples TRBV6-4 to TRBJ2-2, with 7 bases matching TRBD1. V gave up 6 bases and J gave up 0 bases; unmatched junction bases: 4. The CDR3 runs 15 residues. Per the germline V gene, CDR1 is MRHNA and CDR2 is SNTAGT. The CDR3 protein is CASRQDRANTGELFF. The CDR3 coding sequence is TGTGCCAGCAGACAAGACAGGGCGAACACCGGGGAGCTGTTTTTT.

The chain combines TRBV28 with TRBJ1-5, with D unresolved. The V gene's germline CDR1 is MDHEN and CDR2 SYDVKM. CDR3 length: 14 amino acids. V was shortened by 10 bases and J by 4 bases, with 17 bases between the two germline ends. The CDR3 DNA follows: TGTGCCACCCACCCCAGTGTCAGTAATCAGCCCCAGCATTTT. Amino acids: CATHPSVSNQPQHF.

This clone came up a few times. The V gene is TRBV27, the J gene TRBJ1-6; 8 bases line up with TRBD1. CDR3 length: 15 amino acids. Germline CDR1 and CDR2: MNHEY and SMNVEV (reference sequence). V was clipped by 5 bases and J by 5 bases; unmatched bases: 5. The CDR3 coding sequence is TGTGCCAGCAGTAGCAGGGGGCCGAATAATTCACCCCTCCACTTT. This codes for CASSSRGPNNSPLHF.

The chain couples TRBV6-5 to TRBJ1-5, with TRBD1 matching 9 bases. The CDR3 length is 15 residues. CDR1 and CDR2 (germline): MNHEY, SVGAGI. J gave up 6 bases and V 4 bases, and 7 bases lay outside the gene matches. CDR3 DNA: TGTGCCAGCAGTTGGGGGACAGGGTCGGGTCAGCCCCAGCATTTT. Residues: CASSWGTGSGQPQHF.

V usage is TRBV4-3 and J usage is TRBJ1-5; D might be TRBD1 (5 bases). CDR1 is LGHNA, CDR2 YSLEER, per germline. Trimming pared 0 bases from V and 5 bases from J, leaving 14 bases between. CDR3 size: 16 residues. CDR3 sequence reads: CASSQDGQGGDQPQHF. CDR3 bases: TGCGCCAGCAGCCAAGATGGCCAGGGAGGCGATCAGCCCCAGCATTTT.